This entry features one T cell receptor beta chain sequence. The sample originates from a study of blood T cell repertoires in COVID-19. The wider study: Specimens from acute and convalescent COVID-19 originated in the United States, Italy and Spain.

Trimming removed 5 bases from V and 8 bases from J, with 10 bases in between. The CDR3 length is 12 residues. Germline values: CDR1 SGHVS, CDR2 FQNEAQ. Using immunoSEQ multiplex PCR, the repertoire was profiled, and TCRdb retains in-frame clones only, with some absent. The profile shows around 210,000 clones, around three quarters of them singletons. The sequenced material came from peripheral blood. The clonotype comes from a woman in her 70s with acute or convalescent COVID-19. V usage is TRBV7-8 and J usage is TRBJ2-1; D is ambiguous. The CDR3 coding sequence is TGTGCCAGCAGCCCAGACCGGGATGAGCAGTTCTTC. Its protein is CASSPDRDEQFF.